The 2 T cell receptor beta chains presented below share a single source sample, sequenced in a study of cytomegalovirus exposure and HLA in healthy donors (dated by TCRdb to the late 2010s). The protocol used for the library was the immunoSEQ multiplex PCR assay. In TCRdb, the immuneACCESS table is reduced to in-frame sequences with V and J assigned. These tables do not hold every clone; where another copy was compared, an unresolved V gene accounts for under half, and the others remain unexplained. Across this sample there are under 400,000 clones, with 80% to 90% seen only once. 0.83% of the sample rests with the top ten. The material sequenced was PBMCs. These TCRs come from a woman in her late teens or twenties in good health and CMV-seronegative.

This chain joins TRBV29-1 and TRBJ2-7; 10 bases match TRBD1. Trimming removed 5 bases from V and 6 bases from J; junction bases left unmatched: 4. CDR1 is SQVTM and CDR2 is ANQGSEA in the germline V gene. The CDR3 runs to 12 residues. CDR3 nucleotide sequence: TGCAGCGTTAGACAGGGGGCGAGCGAGCAGTACTTC. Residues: CSVRQGASEQYF.

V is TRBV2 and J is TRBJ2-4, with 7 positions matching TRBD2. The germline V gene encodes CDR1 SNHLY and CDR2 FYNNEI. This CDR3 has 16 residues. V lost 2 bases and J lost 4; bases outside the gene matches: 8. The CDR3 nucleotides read TGTGCCAGCAGTGAAAAGGTAGCGGGTCGAAAAAACATTCAGTACTTC. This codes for CASSEKVAGRKNIQYF.